Listed below are T cell receptor beta chains from one sample, sequenced in a study of blood T cell repertoires in COVID-19. TCRdb's copy holds only in-frame clones and misses some; the assay was immunoSEQ multiplex PCR. The top ten hold 1.8% of the sample, which has 210,000 or so clones, approximately 80% seen once. The sequenced sample was PBMCs or T cells enriched from blood (not recorded which). The receptors come from a man aged 60-69 years who had recovered from COVID-19. Each CDR3 is given with its conserved first and last residue. D genes are given only for firm matches. Part of the rows lack a size; the others show once, few, many or a class for expanded clones.

j_call | clone_size | v_call | cdr3_length | d_call | cdr3_nt | cdr3_aa
TRBJ2-1 | once | TRBV5-1 | 14 | TRBD1 | TGCGCCAGCGGACCACAGGGGGCAAACAATGAGCAGTTCTTC | CASGPQGANNEQFF
TRBJ1-4 | NA | TRBV5-1 | 15 | TRBD1 | TGCGCCAGCAGCACCGGACAGGGTAGTAATGAAAAACTGTTTTTT | CASSTGQGSNEKLFF
TRBJ1-4 | NA | TRBV5-1 | 16 | TRBD1 | TGCGCCAGCAGCTCGAGGACAGGGGTTACTAATGAAAAACTGTTTTTT | CASSSRTGVTNEKLFF
TRBJ1-1 | NA | TRBV2 | 15 | NA | TGTGCCAGCAGTGAATATCACAGCATGAACACTGAAGCTTTCTTT | CASSEYHSMNTEAFF
TRBJ1-6 | NA | TRBV7-3 | 16 | NA | TGTGCCAGCAGCCAGGCGGGGGGCGCGCGTCACTCACCCCTCCACTTT | CASSQAGGARHSPLHF
TRBJ2-5 | NA | TRBV18 | 13 | NA | TGTGCCAGCTCGGCGGGTTACCAAGAGACCCAGTACTTC | CASSAGYQETQYF
TRBJ2-7 | NA | TRBV2 | 14 | TRBD1 | TGTGCCAGCGGGCGGGACAGGTACTCCTACGAGCAGTACTTC | CASGRDRYSYEQYF
TRBJ1-1 | NA | TRBV18 | 16 | TRBD1 | TGTGCCAGCTCACTCCAAACGACAGGGGGGTTTACTGAAGCTTTCTTT | CASSLQTTGGFTEAFF
TRBJ2-3 | NA | TRBV24-1 | 13 | NA | TGTGCCACCAGTGGCGGCGCCACAGATACGCAGTATTTT | CATSGGATDTQYF
TRBJ2-7 | NA | TRBV7-2 | 12 | NA | TGTGCCAGCAGCAATCTGGAGTACGAGCAGTACTTC | CASSNLEYEQYF
TRBJ1-1 | few | TRBV7-9 | 14 | TRBD1 | TGTGCCAGCAGCTTAGGGGGGACAGGGTCTGAAGCTTTCTTT | CASSLGGTGSEAFF
TRBJ1-2 | NA | TRBV4-3 | 13 | NA | TGCGCCAGCAGCCAAGACACAGCCTATGGCTACACCTTC | CASSQDTAYGYTF
TRBJ2-7 | NA | TRBV18 | 15 | TRBD1 | TGTGCCAGCTCACCCGCCGGGACAGGTGCCTACGAGCAGTACTTC | CASSPAGTGAYEQYF
TRBJ2-2 | NA | TRBV3-1/TRBV3-2 | 14 | NA | TGTGCCAGCAGCCAACTCGGGAACACCGGGGAGCTGTTTTTT | CASSQLGNTGELFF
TRBJ2-5 | NA | TRBV5-3 | 15 | TRBD1 | TGTGCCAGAAGCAAATGGACAGGGTTTTGGGAGACCCAGTACTTC | CARSKWTGFWETQYF
TRBJ1-2 | NA | TRBV11-2 | 13 | NA | TGTGCCAGCGCCCTGCGGGGCGGATATGGCTACACCTTC | CASALRGGYGYTF
TRBJ2-5 | NA | TRBV18 | 14 | TRBD1 | TGTGCCAGCTCACTTGGGACAGGCGGGGAGACCCAGTACTTC | CASSLGTGGETQYF
TRBJ1-1 | NA | TRBV9 | 14 | NA | TGTGCCAGCAGCGTGATGACAGAGAACACTGAAGCTTTCTTT | CASSVMTENTEAFF
TRBJ2-5 | few | TRBV11-3 | 14 | NA | TGTGCCAGCAGCTTATCCGGGGACCAAGAGACCCAGTACTTC | CASSLSGDQETQYF
TRBJ2-4 | once | TRBV5-6 | 15 | NA | TGTGCCAGCAGCTTGTACAAGGGAGCAGGAAACATTCAGTACTTC | CASSLYKGAGNIQYF
TRBJ2-2 | few | TRBV5-1 | 15 | TRBD1 | TGCGCCAGCAGCTTGGAGGGACAGCGGACCGGGGAGCTGTTTTTT | CASSLEGQRTGELFF
TRBJ2-2 | NA | TRBV18 | 14 | TRBD1 | TGTGCCAGCTCAGAAGGACAGGGTGTCGGGGAGCTGTTTTTT | CASSEGQGVGELFF
TRBJ1-1 | NA | TRBV3-1/TRBV3-2 | 15 | NA | TGTGCCAGCAGCCGAGGCCCCCGGGTCTACACTGAAGCTTTCTTT | CASSRGPRVYTEAFF
TRBJ1-5 | NA | TRBV7-9 | 17 | TRBD1 | TGTGCCAGCAGCTTTGTTCGGGACAGGGACACCAATCAGCCCCAGCATTTT | CASSFVRDRDTNQPQHF
TRBJ1-1 | NA | TRBV7-6 | 21 | TRBD1 | TGTGCCAGCAGCCCTACCTTCGGTAGGGGGCAATTTAGTACGGGGGACACTGAAGCTTTCTTT | CASSPTFGRGQFSTGDTEAFF
TRBJ2-1 | NA | TRBV19 | 16 | TRBD2 | TGTGCCAGTAGTGGACTAGCGGGGGGGCTGTACAATGAGCAGTTCTTC | CASSGLAGGLYNEQFF
TRBJ2-7 | NA | TRBV7-2 | 15 | NA | TGTGCCAGCAGCTTATCAGGGGCGAACTCCTACGAGCAGTACTTC | CASSLSGANSYEQYF
TRBJ2-3 | NA | TRBV19 | 14 | NA | TGTGCCAGTAGTAAAGGCAGGGTCGGCGATACGCAGTATTTT | CASSKGRVGDTQYF
TRBJ2-2 | NA | TRBV19 | 16 | NA | TGTGCCAGTAGTATACCTGGACAGCCGAACACCGGGGAGCTGTTTTTT | CASSIPGQPNTGELFF